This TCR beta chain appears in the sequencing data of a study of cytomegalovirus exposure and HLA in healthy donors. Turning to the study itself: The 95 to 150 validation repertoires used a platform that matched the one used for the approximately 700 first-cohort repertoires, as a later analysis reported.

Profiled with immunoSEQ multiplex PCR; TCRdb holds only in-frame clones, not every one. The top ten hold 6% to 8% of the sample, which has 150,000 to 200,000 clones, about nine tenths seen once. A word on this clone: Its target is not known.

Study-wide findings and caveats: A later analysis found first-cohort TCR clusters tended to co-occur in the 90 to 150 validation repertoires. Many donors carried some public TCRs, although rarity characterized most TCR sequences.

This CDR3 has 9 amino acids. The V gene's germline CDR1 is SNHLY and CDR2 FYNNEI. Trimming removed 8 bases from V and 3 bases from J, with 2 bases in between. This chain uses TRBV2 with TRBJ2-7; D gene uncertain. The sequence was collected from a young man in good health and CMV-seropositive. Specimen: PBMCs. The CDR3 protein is CASGYEQYF. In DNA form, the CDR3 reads TGTGCCAGCGGCTACGAGCAGTACTTC.